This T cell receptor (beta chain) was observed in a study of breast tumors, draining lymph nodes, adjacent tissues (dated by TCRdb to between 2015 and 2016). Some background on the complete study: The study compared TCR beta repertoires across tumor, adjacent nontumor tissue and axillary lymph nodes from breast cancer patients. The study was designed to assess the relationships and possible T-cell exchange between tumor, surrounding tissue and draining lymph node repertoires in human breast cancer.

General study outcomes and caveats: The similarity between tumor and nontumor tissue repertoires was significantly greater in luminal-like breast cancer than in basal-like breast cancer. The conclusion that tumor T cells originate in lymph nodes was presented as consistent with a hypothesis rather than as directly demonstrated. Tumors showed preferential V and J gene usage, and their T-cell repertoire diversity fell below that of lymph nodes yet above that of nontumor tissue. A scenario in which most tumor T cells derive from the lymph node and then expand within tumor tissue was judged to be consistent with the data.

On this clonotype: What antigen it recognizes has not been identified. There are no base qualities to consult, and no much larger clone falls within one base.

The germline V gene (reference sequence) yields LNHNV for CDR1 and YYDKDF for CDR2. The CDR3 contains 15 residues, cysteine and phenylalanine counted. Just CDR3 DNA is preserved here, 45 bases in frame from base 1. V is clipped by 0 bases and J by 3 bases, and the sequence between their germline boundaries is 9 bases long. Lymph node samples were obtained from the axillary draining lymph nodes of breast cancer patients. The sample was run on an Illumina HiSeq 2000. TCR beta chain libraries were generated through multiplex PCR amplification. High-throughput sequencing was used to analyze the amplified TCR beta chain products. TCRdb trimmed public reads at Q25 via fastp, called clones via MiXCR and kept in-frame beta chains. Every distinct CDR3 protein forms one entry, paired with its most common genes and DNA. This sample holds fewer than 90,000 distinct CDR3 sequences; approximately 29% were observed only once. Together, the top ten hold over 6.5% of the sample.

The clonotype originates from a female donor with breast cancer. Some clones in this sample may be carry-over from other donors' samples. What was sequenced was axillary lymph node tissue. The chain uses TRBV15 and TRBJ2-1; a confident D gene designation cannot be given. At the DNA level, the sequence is TGTGCCACCAGCAGAGATCGTGGAAGCTACAATGAGCAGTTCTTC. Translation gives CATSRDRGSYNEQFF.